The rows below give T cell receptor beta chains drawn from one sample of a study of cytomegalovirus exposure and HLA in healthy donors. Assay: immunoSEQ multiplex PCR; the TCRdb copy retains only in-frame clones and omits some. The profile shows approximately 98,000 clones, approximately 72% of them singletons. Input material: PBMCs. The receptors shown here come from a man in his late teens or twenties in good health and CMV-seropositive. CDR3s include the opening cysteine and the closing phenylalanine or tryptophan. D genes are given only for firm matches. The size entry is marked missing in some rows and otherwise reads once, few, many or a size class.

v_call	d_call	clone_size	j_call	cdr3_aa	cdr3_nt
TRBV2	TRBD1	-	TRBJ1-2	CANRGQFYGYTF	TGTGCCAACAGGGGACAGTTCTATGGCTACACCTTC
TRBV13	-	-	TRBJ2-1	CASSHGGIRGPYNEQFF	TGTGCCAGCAGCCATGGGGGGATCCGGGGACCCTACAATGAGCAGTTCTTC
TRBV29-1	-	-	TRBJ2-6	CSVALVATLSGANVLTF	TGCAGCGTGGCCCTCGTCGCGACACTCTCTGGGGCCAACGTCCTGACTTTC
TRBV5-6	-	once	TRBJ1-6	CASSLMPDYNSPLHF	TGTGCCAGCAGCTTGATGCCAGATTATAATTCACCCCTCCACTTT
TRBV6-5	-	-	TRBJ1-6	CASSIQGNWDSPLHF	TGTGCCAGCAGCATACAGGGTAATTGGGATTCACCCCTCCACTTT
TRBV30	-	-	TRBJ1-4	CAFSPPGGPGKLFF	TGTGCCTTTTCCCCTCCAGGCGGCCCGGGGAAACTGTTTTTT
TRBV15	-	-	TRBJ1-5	CATSPRGDSNQPQHF	TGTGCCACCAGCCCCCGGGGGGATAGCAATCAGCCCCAGCATTTT
TRBV28	-	once	TRBJ2-2	CASSFRRNTGELFF	TGTGCCAGCAGTTTTAGGAGGAACACCGGGGAGCTGTTTTTT
TRBV11-2	-	-	TRBJ2-6	CASTFTGVSGANVLTF	TGTGCCAGCACCTTCACCGGTGTCTCTGGGGCCAACGTCCTGACTTTC
TRBV6-4	-	-	TRBJ2-1	CASSEDSYNEQFF	TGTGCCAGCAGCGAGGACTCCTACAATGAGCAGTTCTTC
TRBV6-4	TRBD2	-	TRBJ2-1	CASSAGLAGGLVNNEQFF	TGTGCCAGCAGTGCAGGACTAGCGGGGGGTTTGGTCAACAATGAGCAGTTCTTC
TRBV10-3	TRBD2	-	TRBJ2-7	CAISESVAGGNEQYF	TGTGCCATCAGTGAGTCGGTAGCGGGGGGCAACGAGCAGTACTTC
TRBV4-1	-	-	TRBJ1-1	CASSHPQGNTEAFF	TGCGCCAGCAGCCATCCACAGGGTAACACTGAAGCTTTCTTT
TRBV27	-	-	TRBJ1-4	CASSPLRDLTNEKLFF	TGTGCCAGCAGCCCCCTCCGGGACTTAACTAATGAAAAACTGTTTTTT
TRBV6-6	-	-	TRBJ1-1	CASSRTKGTEAFF	TGTGCCAGCAGTCGGACAAAGGGGACTGAAGCTTTCTTT
TRBV28	TRBD2	-	TRBJ2-2	CASSREAGGYTGELFF	TGTGCCAGCAGTAGGGAAGCGGGGGGGTACACCGGGGAGCTGTTTTTT
TRBV28	TRBD2	-	TRBJ2-2	CASRRPSGNTGELFF	TGTGCCAGCAGGCGTCCTAGCGGGAACACCGGGGAGCTGTTTTTT
TRBV4-2	TRBD2	-	TRBJ2-5	CASSQDGGGRLETQYF	TGTGCCAGCAGCCAAGACGGGGGGGGCCGATTGGAGACCCAGTACTTC
TRBV5-1	-	few	TRBJ1-1	CASSPGGGVIEAFF	TGCGCCAGCAGCCCAGGTGGAGGGGTAATTGAAGCTTTCTTT
TRBV5-1	TRBD2	-	TRBJ2-1	CASSERTSGAGYNEQFF	TGCGCCAGCAGCGAAAGGACTAGCGGGGCCGGGTACAATGAGCAGTTCTTC
TRBV2	-	-	TRBJ1-1	CASSSDGGSTEAFF	TGTGCCAGCAGTTCCGACGGGGGGAGCACTGAAGCTTTCTTT
TRBV7-8	TRBD2	-	TRBJ2-2	CASSSRTSGGGTGELFF	TGTGCCAGCAGCTCAAGGACTAGCGGGGGGGGTACCGGGGAGCTGTTTTTT
TRBV29-1	TRBD1	-	TRBJ1-1	CSGRGTGALNTEAFF	TGCAGCGGTCGCGGGACAGGGGCCTTGAACACTGAAGCTTTCTTT
TRBV30	-	-	TRBJ1-1	CAWKERNTEAFF	TGTGCCTGGAAGGAGAGGAACACTGAAGCTTTCTTT
TRBV27	-	-	TRBJ2-3	CASSALVREDTQYF	TGTGCCAGCAGTGCACTAGTTCGTGAGGATACGCAGTATTTT
TRBV7-8	-	once	TRBJ2-7	CASSPGRQQVPYF	TGTGCCAGCAGCCCAGGGCGTCAACAGGTCCCGTACTTC